The clone carrying this TCR beta chain was counted a few times. This record belongs to a study of molecular identifiers for immune sequencing clone quantification. Study summary: Replicates involved a five-way split of RNA from roughly 20,000 or 100,000 naive CD8 cells, with sequencing of four.

A CD8+CD4-CCR7+CD45RA+ gate was used to sort naive CD8 T cells. Germline V gives CDR1 MDHEN, CDR2 SYDVKM. The CDR3 sequence is 17 residues long. Making the bulk TCR libraries relied on previously described methods and listed TCR primers. TCRdb redid the calling of the PCR reads with MiXCR, one entry per CDR3 protein. The sample has about 640,000 distinct CDR3 sequences, nearly 20% seen once. The receptor's source is a human donor in good health. Some libraries in this study had Jurkat cell RNA spiked in. The sample consisted of naive CD8+ T cells from blood, with Jurkat cell RNA spiked in. Sample subset: FACS-sorted CD8+CD4-CCR7+CD45RA+ naive T cells. This sequence joins TRBV28 and TRBJ2-1; D perhaps matches TRBD1 (6 bases). TRBJ2-7 matches the DNA end more closely, so the J call is doubtful. The CDR3 sequence is CASPPGPQGPSYNEQYF. The CDR3 DNA sequence: TGTGCCAGCCCCCCAGGCCCGCAGGGGCCATCCTACAATGAGCAGTACTTC.